These 23 T cell receptor beta chains share one sample of origin, sequenced in a study of OX40 agonist ivuxolimab in advanced cancers. Measured with immunoSEQ multiplex PCR; TCRdb has only the in-frame clones, and not every one. The sample has 35,000 to 40,000 clones, about 80% seen once. Source: CD4+ or CD8+ T cells sorted from blood, taken in a trial of the OX40 agonist ivuxolimab. Every receptor here comes from an adult with an advanced solid tumor such as melanoma, head and neck, liver or kidney cancer.

This chain uses TRBV10-3 with TRBJ2-7; the match to TRBD1 covers 8 bases. Germline V gene sequence: CDR1 ENHRY, CDR2 SYGVKD. This CDR3 is 14 amino acids long. The V gene end was trimmed by 4 bases and the J gene end by 2 bases; junction bases not matched to a gene: 4. CDR3 coding DNA: TGTGCCATCAGTGGGGGACAGGAACCCTACGAGCAGTACTTC. Its protein is CAISGGQEPYEQYF.

The chain combines TRBV30 with TRBJ2-4; 10 bases agree with TRBD2. After removal of 0 bases from V and 5 bases from J, the junction contained 7 bases not matched to a gene. Germline lookup yields CDR1 GTSNPN and CDR2 SVGIG (reference sequence). The CDR3 is made up of 16 amino acids. The CDR3 coding sequence is TGTGCCTGGAGTGTGGAAATAGCGGGGGGCCAAAACATTCAGTACTTC. This translates into CAWSVEIAGGQNIQYF.

The gene calls are TRBV30 and TRBJ1-4; perhaps TRBD1 as D (5 bases). V dropped 4 bases and J dropped 10 bases, with 19 bases sitting between them. Germline V gene data show CDR1 as GTSNPN and CDR2 as SVGIG (reference sequence). This CDR3 is 14 amino acids long. CDR3 loop: CAWTSGLAGGKLFF. In DNA, the CDR3 is TGTGCCTGGACCTCGGGACTCGCTGGGGGAAAACTGTTTTTT.

The genes are TRBV5-1 and TRBJ2-7; D is unresolved. Between the trimmed V and J ends, which lost 10 bases and 4 bases, there was a span of 15 bases. The germline gives CDR1 SGHRS, CDR2 YFSETQ. The CDR3 runs 12 residues. The CDR3 sequence is CALLMGIYEQYF. The CDR3 coding sequence is TGCGCCCTATTGATGGGGATATACGAGCAGTACTTC. Based on the CDR3 plus reference TRBV5-1 and TRBJ2-7, the full variable domain is KAGVTQTPRYLIKTRGQQVTLSCSPISGHRSVSWYQQTPGQGLQFLFEYFSETQRNKGNFPGRFSGRQFSNSRSEMNVSTLELGDSALYLCALLMGIYEQYFGPGTRLTVT.

The rearrangement links TRBV5-4 to TRBJ1-5; D not resolved. Germline V gene lookup returns CDR1 SGHNT and CDR2 YYREEE (reference sequence). V shed 3 bases and J shed 3 bases, with 13 bases lying between them. The CDR3 has 15 amino acids. This chain's CDR3 is CASSSGGGSNQPQHF. CDR3 nucleotide sequence: TGTGCCAGCAGCTCGGGAGGTGGGTCCAATCAGCCCCAGCATTTT.

The V and J genes are TRBV7-9 and TRBJ1-1; D is unresolved. Germline assignment: CDR1 SEHNR and CDR2 FQNEAQ (reference sequence). The V gene lost 2 bases and the J gene lost 5 bases, with 9 bases spanning the gap. The CDR3 is made up of 13 amino acids. CDR3 DNA sequence: TGTGCCAGCAGCTTAATCAGGCGTACTGAAGCTTTCTTT. Residues: CASSLIRRTEAFF.

This sequence joins TRBV27 and TRBJ2-1, with D perhaps matching TRBD1 or TRBD2 (5 bases each). Trimming stripped 4 bases from V and 5 bases from J, with 9 bases between. The CDR3 length is 13 residues. Germline V gives CDR1 MNHEY, CDR2 SMNVEV (reference sequence). The CDR3 is CASSYWGNNEQFF. DNA for the CDR3: TGTGCCAGCAGTTACTGGGGGAACAATGAGCAGTTCTTC.

In this sample, this clone turned up a few times. In nucleotides, the CDR3 is TGTGCCAGCAGCTTGTCCCAGCAAGCTAATGAGCAGTTCTTC. Translating gives CASSLSQQANEQFF. The chain employs TRBV5-6 and TRBJ2-1; no clear D gene. V gave up 1 base and J gave up 7 bases, with 12 bases separating them. The CDR3 contains 14 residues. Germline V CDR1 and CDR2: SGHDT, YYEEEE.

This chain uses TRBV18 with TRBJ2-7; D is possibly TRBD1 or TRBD2 (5 bases each). Germline values: CDR1 KGHSH, CDR2 LQKENI. With 4 bases removed from V and 3 bases from J, the gap between germline ends came to 13 bases. This CDR3 is built from 14 residues. The CDR3 DNA is TGTGCCAGCTCACTGGGGACCGAAAACTACGAGCAGTACTTC. Protein sequence: CASSLGTENYEQYF.

This chain links TRBV5-1 with TRBJ2-3; 9 bases align to TRBD2. V shed 0 bases, J shed 2 bases, and the junction held 7 bases outside the gene matches. Germline lookup yields CDR1 SGHRS and CDR2 YFSETQ. CDR3 size: 17 residues. The CDR3 is CASSLEPSGTNTDTQYF. CDR3 bases: TGCGCCAGCAGCTTGGAACCTAGCGGGACTAACACAGATACGCAGTATTTT.

The rearrangement links TRBV5-1 to TRBJ2-2; 7 bases line up with TRBD1. Germline loops: CDR1 SGHRS, CDR2 YFSETQ. V was pared by 6 bases and J by 0 bases, with 2 bases of the junction left unmatched. The CDR3 totals 14 residues. CDR3 loop: CASKGQTNTGELFF. For the CDR3, the DNA is TGCGCCAGCAAGGGACAGACGAACACCGGGGAGCTGTTTTTT.

The genes are TRBV5-1 and TRBJ2-1; D is unclear. Trimming took 0 bases from V and 5 from J, leaving 9 bases between them. The germline V gene encodes CDR1 SGHRS and CDR2 YFSETQ. This CDR3 region has 14 residues. CDR3 DNA sequence: TGCGCCAGCAGCTTGGCTGTGACAAACAATGAGCAGTTCTTC. It is translated as CASSLAVTNNEQFF.

The gene calls are TRBV5-1 and TRBJ1-3; no firm D call. The V end lost 0 bases, the J end lost 5 bases, and 12 bases lay between the germline ends. The CDR3 sequence is 15 residues long. Germline values: CDR1 SGHRS, CDR2 YFSETQ. CDR3 protein: CASSLETGGRNTIYF. The CDR3 bases are TGCGCCAGCAGCTTGGAGACCGGCGGGAGAAACACCATATATTTT.

The chain combines TRBV2 with TRBJ2-1; 9 nucleotides agree with TRBD2. The germline V gene has CDR1 SNHLY and CDR2 FYNNEI. Trimming removed 8 bases from V and 4 bases from J; junction bases left unmatched: 6. The length of the CDR3 is 14 residues. The DNA for the CDR3 is TGTGCCAGCGGAACGACTAGCGGTTACAATGAGCAGTTCTTC. Amino acid sequence: CASGTTSGYNEQFF.

V usage is TRBV10-3 and J usage is TRBJ2-7, with D perhaps matching TRBD1 or TRBD2 (5 bases each). Trimming stripped 0 bases from V and 8 bases from J, with 14 bases between. This CDR3 is 14 amino acids long. Germline V gene sequence: CDR1 ENHRY, CDR2 SYGVKD. CDR3 DNA: TGTGCCATCAGTGAGTCGAGGGGAGCCTCACAGCAGTACTTC. It yields the protein CAISESRGASQQYF.

The CDR3 loop is CASSGDTSRRETQYF. In DNA form, the CDR3 reads TGTGCCAGCAGCGGAGACACCTCACGCCGGGAGACCCAGTACTTC. The rearrangement joins TRBV7-2 to TRBJ2-5; no definite D call. In germline, CDR1 is SGHTA, CDR2 FQGNSA. The CDR3 extends over 15 amino acids. With 5 bases removed from V and 5 bases from J, the gap between germline ends came to 18 bases.

This clone was observed once. Compared with germline, one end of the junction differs, possibly owing to a read error. V usage is TRBV6-1 and J usage is TRBJ1-1; a weak D match, TRBD1 (6 bases). This CDR3 has 10 residues. Germline CDR1 MNHNS, CDR2 SASEGT. DNA of the CDR3: TGTGCCAGCAGTGAGGGACATCACCCATTT. This sequence encodes CASSEGHHPF.

The chain employs TRBV27 and TRBJ1-2; 9 bases align to TRBD1. Germline V gene data show CDR1 as MNHEY and CDR2 as SMNVEV (reference sequence). The ends lost 5 bases at V and 6 bases at J; junction bases unmatched: 10. There are 15 residues in the CDR3. CDR3 in DNA: TGTGCCAGCAGTCCCCGCCGACAGGGGGTTGATGGCTACACCTTC. This codes for CASSPRRQGVDGYTF.

The V call is TRBV14, the J call TRBJ2-5, with 14 bases lining up with TRBD2. Unmatched junction bases numbered 11, after V lost 4 bases and J lost 4 bases. Looked up from germline, CDR1 is SGHDN and CDR2 is FVKESK. The length of the CDR3 is 18 residues. The CDR3 DNA is TGTGCCAGCAGCCCTCTCCCAGGACTAGCGGGAGGTCCAGAGACCCAGTACTTC. This encodes CASSPLPGLAGGPETQYF. Together with reference TRBV14 and TRBJ2-5, the CDR3 gives the full variable domain: EAGVTQFPSHSVIEKGQTVTLRCDPISGHDNLYWYRRVMGKEIKFLLHFVKESKQDESGMPNNRFLAERTGGTYSTLKVQPAELEDSGVYFCASSPLPGLAGGPETQYFGPGTRLLVL.

This chain links TRBV4-1 with TRBJ2-1; 11 nucleotides align to TRBD2. Germline CDR1 reads MGHRA; CDR2 reads YSYEKL. The trim removed 1 base at V and 4 bases at J, leaving 3 bases unmatched. This CDR3 contains 16 residues. The DNA of the CDR3 is TGCGCCAGCAGCCAAGGGGTAGCGGGAGGGTACAATGAGCAGTTCTTC. It encodes CASSQGVAGGYNEQFF.

The chain carries TRBV6-4 and TRBJ1-2, with D hard to call. This CDR3 is built from 13 residues. Trimming cost V 0 bases and J 2 bases, with 4 bases left between them. Per the germline V gene, CDR1 is MRHNA and CDR2 is SNTAGT. This CDR3 reads CASSDSGNYGYTF. DNA for the CDR3: TGTGCCAGCAGTGACTCGGGAAACTATGGCTACACCTTC.

As to this clone: At one of its ends the junction is not consistent with the germline gene, which may arise from a read error. Other DNA sequences in the sample encode the same CDR3. This chain connects TRBV19 to TRBJ2-3; D not certain. The CDR3 consists of 14 residues. Germline V gene data show CDR1 as LNHDA and CDR2 as SQIVND (reference sequence). The DNA of the CDR3 is TGCGCCAGTACGGCTTTTTCTAGCACAGATACGCAGTATTTT. As protein: CASTAFSSTDTQYF.

This clone occurred once. One end of the junction is discordant with germline, which a read error may explain. The V and J genes are TRBV7-7 and TRBJ2-2; no clear D. This CDR3 is 12 amino acids long. The germline V gene has CDR1 SSHAT and CDR2 FNYEAQ (reference sequence). The CDR3 spells CASSLESGELFF. In DNA, the CDR3 is TGTGCTAGCAGCTTAGAAAGCGGGGAGCTGTTTTTT.